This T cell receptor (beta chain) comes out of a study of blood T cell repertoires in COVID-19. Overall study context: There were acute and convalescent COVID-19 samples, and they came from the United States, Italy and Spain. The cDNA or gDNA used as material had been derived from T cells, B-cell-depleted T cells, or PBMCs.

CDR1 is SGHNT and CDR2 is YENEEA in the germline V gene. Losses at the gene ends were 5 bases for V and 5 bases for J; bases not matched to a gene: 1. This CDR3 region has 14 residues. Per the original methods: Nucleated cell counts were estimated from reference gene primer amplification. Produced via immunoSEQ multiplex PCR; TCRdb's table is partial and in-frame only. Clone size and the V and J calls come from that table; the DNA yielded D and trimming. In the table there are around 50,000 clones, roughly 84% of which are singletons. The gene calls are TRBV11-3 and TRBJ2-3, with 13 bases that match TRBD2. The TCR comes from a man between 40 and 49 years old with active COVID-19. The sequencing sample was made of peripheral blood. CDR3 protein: CASSRTSGRDTQYF. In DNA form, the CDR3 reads TGTGCCAGCAGCCGGACTAGCGGGAGAGATACGCAGTATTTT.